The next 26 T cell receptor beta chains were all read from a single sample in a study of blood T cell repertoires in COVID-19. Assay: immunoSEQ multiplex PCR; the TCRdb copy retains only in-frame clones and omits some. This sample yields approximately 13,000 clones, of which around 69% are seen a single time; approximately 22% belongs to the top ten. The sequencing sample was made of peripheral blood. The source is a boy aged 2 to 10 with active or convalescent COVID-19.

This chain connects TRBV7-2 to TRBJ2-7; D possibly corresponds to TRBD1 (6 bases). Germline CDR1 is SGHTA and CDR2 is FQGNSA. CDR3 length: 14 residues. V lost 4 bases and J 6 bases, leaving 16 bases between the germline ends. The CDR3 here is CASSSGTGKGEQYF. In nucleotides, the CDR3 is TGTGCCAGCAGCTCGGGCACAGGGAAGGGCGAGCAGTACTTC. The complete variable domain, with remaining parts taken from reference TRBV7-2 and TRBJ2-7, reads GAGVSQSPSNKVTEKGKDVELRCDPISGHTALYWYRQSLGQGLEFLIYFQGNSAPDKSGLPSDRFSAERTGGSVSTLTIQRTQQEDSAVYLCASSSGTGKGEQYFGPGTRLTVT.

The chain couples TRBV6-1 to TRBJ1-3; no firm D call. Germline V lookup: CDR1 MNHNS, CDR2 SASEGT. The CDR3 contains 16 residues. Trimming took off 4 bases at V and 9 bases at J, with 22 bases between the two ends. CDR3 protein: CASSAEERADGRTIYF. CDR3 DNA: TGTGCCAGCAGTGCGGAAGAGCGGGCGGACGGACGCACCATATATTTT.

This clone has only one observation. The CDR3 region has the DNA TGTGCCAGCATTAAAGGAGGCCCCTACAATGAGCAGTTCTTC. Protein product: CASIKGGPYNEQFF. J is TRBJ2-1 and V is TRBV28, with D maybe TRBD2 (5 bases). V was shortened by 7 bases and J by 2 bases, with 12 bases between the two germline ends. Germline V gene data show CDR1 as MDHEN and CDR2 as SYDVKM. CDR3 length: 14 amino acids.

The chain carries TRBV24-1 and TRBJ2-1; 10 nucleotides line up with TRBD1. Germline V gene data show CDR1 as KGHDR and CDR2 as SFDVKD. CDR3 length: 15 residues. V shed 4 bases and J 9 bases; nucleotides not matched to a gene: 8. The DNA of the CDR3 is TGTGCCACCAGTGACCCGGGACAGGGGAGCGGTGAGCAGTTCTTC. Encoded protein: CATSDPGQGSGEQFF.

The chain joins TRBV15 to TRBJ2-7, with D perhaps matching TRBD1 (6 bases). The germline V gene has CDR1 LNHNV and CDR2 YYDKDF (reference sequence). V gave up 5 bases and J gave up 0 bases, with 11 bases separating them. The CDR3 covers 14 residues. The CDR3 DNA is TGTGCCACCAGCTCCAGGGGCCCCTCCTACGAGCAGTACTTC. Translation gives CATSSRGPSYEQYF. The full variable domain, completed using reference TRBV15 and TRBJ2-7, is DAMVIQNPRYQVTQFGKPVTLSCSQTLNHNVMYWYQQKSSQAPKLLFHYYDKDFNNEADTPDNFQSRRPNTSFCFLDIRSPGLGDTAMYLCATSSRGPSYEQYFGPGTRLTVT.

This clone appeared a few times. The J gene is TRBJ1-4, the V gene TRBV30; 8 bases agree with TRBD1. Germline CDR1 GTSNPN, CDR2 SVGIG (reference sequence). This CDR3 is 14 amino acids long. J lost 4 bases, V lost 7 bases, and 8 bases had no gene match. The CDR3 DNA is TGTGCCTCGATCGCAGGGGGCTTTAATGAAAAACTGTTTTTT. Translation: CASIAGGFNEKLFF.

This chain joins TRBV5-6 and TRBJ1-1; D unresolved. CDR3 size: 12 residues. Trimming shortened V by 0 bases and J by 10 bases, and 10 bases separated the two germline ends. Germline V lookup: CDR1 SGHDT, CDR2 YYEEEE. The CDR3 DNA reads TGTGCCAGCAGCTTGGGCCCCTCGCGAGCTTTCTTT. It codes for CASSLGPSRAFF.

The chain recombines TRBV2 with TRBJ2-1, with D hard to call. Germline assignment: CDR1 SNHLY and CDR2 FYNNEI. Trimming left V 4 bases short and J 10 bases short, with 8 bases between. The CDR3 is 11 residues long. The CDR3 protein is CASSARWEQFF. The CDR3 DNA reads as TGTGCCAGCAGTGCCCGGTGGGAGCAGTTCTTC.

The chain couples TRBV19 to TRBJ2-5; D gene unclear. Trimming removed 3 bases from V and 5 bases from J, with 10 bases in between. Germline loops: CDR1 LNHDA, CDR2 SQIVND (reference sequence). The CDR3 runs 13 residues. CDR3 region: CASSIFVLETQYF. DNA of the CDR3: TGTGCCAGTAGTATCTTTGTGTTGGAGACCCAGTACTTC.

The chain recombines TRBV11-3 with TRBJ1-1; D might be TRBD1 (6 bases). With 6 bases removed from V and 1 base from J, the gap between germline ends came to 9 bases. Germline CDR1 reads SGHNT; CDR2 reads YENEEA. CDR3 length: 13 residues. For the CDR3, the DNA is TGTGCCAGCAGTAAGGGACAGAACACTGAAGCTTTCTTT. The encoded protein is CASSKGQNTEAFF.

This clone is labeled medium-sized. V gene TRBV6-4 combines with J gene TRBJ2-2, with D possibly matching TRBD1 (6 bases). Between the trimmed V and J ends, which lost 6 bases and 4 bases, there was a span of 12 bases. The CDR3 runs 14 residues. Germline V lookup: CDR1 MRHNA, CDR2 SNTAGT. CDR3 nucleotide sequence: TGTGCCAGCAGCCTAATGACAGGCACCGGGGAGCTGTTTTTT. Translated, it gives CASSLMTGTGELFF.

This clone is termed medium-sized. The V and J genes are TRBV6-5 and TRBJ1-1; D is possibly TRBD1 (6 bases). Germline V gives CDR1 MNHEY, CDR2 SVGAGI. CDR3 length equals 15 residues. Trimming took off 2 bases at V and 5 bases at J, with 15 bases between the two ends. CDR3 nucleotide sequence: TGTGCCAGCAGTTACAATTCAGGGGAAATGACTGAAGCTTTCTTT. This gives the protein CASSYNSGEMTEAFF.

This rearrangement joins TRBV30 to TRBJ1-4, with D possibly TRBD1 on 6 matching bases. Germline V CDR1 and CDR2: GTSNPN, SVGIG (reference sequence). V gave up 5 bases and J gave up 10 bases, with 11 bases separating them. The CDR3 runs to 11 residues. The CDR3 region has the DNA TGTGCCTGGTTCGAACAGGGAAAACTGTTTTTT. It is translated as CAWFEQGKLFF. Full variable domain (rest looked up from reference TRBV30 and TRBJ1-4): SQTIHQWPATLVQPVGSPLSLECTVEGTSNPNLYWYRQAAGRGLQLLFYSVGIGQISSEVPQNLSASRPQDRQFILSSKKLLLSDSGFYLCAWFEQGKLFFGSGTQLSVL.

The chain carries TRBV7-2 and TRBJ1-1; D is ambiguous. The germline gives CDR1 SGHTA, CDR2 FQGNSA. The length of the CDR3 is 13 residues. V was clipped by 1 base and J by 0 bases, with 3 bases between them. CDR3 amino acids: CASSLVMNTEAFF. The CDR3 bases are TGTGCCAGCAGCTTAGTAATGAACACTGAAGCTTTCTTT.

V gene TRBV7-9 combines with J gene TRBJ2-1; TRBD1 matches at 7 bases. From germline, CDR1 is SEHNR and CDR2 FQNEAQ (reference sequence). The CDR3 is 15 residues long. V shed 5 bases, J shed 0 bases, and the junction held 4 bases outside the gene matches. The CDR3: CASSLRQGSYNEQFF. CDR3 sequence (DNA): TGTGCCAGCAGCCTCCGACAGGGCTCCTACAATGAGCAGTTCTTC.

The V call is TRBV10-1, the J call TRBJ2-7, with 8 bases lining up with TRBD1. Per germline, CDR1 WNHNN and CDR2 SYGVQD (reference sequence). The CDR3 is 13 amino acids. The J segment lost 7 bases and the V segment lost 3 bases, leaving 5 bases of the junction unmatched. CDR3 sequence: CASSDQGAREQYF. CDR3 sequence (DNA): TGCGCCAGCAGTGATCAGGGGGCAAGGGAGCAGTACTTC.

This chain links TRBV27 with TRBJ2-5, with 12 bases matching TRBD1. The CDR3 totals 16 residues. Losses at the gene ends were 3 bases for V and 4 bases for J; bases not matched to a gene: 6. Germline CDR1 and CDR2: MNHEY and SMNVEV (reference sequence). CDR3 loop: CASSLDRDRGRETQYF. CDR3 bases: TGTGCCAGCAGTTTGGACCGGGACAGGGGGCGAGAGACCCAGTACTTC.

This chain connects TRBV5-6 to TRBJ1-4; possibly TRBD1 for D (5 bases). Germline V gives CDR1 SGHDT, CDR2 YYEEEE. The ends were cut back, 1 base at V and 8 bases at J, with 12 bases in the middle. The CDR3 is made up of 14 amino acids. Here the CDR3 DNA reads TGTGCCAGCAGCTTGAAGGGGCTGGGGGAAAAACTGTTTTTT. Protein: CASSLKGLGEKLFF.

This chain's CDR3 is CASSFQGDYGYTF. CDR3 DNA: TGTGCCAGCAGCTTTCAGGGGGACTATGGCTACACCTTC. This sequence joins TRBV5-4 and TRBJ1-2; 7 bases are a match to TRBD1. The germline V gene encodes CDR1 SGHNT and CDR2 YYREEE (reference sequence). The CDR3 spans 13 residues. J was trimmed by 3 bases and V by 2 bases; bases with no gene match: 1.

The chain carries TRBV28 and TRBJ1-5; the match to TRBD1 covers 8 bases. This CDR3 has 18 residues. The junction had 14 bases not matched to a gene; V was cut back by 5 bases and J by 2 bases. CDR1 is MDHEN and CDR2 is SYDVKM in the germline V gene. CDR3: CASSRTPQGAQGNQPQHF. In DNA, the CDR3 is TGTGCCAGCAGTCGGACCCCCCAGGGGGCGCAGGGCAATCAGCCCCAGCATTTT.

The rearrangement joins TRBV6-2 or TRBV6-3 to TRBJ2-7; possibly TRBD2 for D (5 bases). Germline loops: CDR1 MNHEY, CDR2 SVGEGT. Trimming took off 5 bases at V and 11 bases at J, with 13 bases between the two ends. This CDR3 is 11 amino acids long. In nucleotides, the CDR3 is TGTGCCAGCAGTAAGGGCCTCGGGGAGTACTTC. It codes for CASSKGLGEYF.

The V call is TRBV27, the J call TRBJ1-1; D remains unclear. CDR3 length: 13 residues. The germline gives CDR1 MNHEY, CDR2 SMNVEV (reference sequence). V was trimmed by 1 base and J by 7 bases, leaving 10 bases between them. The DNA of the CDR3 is TGTGCCAGCAGTTTATTGGTCAGAGGTGAAGCTTTCTTT. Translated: CASSLLVRGEAFF.

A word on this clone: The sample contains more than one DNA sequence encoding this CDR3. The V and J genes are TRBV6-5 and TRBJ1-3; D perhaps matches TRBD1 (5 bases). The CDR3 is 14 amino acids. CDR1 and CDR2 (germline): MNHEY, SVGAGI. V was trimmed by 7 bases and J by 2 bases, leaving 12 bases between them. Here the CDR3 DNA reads TGTGCCAGCACTCCCACAGGTACTGGAAACACCATATATTTT. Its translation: CASTPTGTGNTIYF.

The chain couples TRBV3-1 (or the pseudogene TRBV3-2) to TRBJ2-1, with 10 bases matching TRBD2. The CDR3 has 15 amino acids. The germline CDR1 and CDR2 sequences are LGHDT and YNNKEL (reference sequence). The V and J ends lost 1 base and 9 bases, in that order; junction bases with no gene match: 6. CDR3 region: CASSQVGVAGGEQFF. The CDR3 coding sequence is TGTGCCAGCAGCCAAGTAGGGGTAGCGGGAGGTGAGCAGTTCTTC.

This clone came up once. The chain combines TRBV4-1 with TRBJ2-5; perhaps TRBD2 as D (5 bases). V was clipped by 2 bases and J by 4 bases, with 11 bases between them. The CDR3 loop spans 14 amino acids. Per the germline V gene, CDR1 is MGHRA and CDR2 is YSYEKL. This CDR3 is CASSQTPGIETQYF. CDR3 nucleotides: TGCGCCAGCAGCCAAACTCCGGGAATAGAGACCCAGTACTTC.

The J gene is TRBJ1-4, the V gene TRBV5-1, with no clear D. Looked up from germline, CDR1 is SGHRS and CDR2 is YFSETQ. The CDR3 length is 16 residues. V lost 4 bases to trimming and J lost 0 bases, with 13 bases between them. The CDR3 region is CASSPGSSTTNEKLFF. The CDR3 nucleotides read TGCGCCAGCAGCCCAGGCTCCTCTACAACTAATGAAAAACTGTTTTTT.